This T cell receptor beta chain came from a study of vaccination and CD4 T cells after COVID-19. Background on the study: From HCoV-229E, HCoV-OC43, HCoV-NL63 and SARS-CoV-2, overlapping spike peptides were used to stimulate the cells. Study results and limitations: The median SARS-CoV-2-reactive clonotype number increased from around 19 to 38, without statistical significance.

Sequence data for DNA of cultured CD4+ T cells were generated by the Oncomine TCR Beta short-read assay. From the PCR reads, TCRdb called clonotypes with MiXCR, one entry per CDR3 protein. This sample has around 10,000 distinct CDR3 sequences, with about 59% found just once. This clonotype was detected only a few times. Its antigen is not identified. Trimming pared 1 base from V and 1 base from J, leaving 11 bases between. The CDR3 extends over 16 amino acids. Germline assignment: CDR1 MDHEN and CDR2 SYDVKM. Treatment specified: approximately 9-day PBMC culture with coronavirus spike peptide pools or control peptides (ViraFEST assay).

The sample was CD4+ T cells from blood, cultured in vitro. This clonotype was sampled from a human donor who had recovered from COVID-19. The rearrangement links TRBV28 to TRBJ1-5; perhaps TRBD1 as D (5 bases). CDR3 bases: TGTGCCAGCAGTTTATTCACCAGGGTCAGCAATCAGCCCCAGCATTTT. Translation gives CASSLFTRVSNQPQHF.